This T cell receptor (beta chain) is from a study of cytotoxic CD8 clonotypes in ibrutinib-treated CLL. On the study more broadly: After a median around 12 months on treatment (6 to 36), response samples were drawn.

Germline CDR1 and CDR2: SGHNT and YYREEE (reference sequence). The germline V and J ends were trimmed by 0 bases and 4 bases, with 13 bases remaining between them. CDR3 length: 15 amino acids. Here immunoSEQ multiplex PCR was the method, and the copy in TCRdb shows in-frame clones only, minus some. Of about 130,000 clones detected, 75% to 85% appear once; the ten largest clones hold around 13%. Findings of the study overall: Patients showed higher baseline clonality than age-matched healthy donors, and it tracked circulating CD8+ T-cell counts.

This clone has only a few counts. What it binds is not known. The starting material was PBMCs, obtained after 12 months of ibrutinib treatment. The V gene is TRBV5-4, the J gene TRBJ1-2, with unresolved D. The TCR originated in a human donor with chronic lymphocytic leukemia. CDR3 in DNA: TGTGCCAGCAGCTTGGCTTCAGTTCGATCCTATGGCTACACCTTC. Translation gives CASSLASVRSYGYTF.